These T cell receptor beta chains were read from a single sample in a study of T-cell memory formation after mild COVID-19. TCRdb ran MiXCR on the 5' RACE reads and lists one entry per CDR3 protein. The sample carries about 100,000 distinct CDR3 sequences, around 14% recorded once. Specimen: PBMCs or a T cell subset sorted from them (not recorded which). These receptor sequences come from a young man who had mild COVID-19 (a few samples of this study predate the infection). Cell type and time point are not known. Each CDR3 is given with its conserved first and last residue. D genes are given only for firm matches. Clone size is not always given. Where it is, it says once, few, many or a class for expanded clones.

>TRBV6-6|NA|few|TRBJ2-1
TGTGCCAGCAGACCTCCTGACCGTGAGCAGTTCTTC
CASRPPDREQFF
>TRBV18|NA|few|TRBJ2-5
TGTGCCAGCTCTACGCCGTACCAAGAGACCCAGTACTTC
CASSTPYQETQYF
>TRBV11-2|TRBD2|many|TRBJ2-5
TGTGCCAGCAGCCCTTTAGCGGGGGTCCAAGAGACCCAGTACTTC
CASSPLAGVQETQYF
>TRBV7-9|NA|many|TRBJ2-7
TGTGCCAGCAGCCCGACCCTCAGGGGTAACGAGCAGTACTTC
CASSPTLRGNEQYF
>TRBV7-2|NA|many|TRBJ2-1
TGTGCCAGCAGCTTAGGGAGCTCCTACAATGAGCAGTTCTTC
CASSLGSSYNEQFF
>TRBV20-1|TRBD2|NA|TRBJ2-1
TGCAGTGCGAACCCTAGCGGGGGGCCAACGCATGAGCAGTTCTTC
CSANPSGGPTHEQFF
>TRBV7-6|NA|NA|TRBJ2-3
TGTGCCAGCAGCCATCTTCGGGGCTTCGATACGCAGTATTTT
CASSHLRGFDTQYF
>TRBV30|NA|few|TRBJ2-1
TGTGCCTGGAGTGTAATGGGAAATGAGCAGTTCTTC
CAWSVMGNEQFF
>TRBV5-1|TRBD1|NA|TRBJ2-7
TGCGCCAGCAGCCAGACAGGGACGCACGAGCAGTACTTC
CASSQTGTHEQYF
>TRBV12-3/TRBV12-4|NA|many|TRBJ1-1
TGTGCCAGCGGGACGAGTGGGACGAACACTGAAGCTTTCTTT
CASGTSGTNTEAFF
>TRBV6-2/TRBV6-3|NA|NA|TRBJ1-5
TGTGCCAGCACCACCGTCGGGCAGGGGTGGCAGCCCCAGCATTTT
CASTTVGQGWQPQHF
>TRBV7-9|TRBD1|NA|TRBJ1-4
TGTGCCAGCAGACCTTACAGGGACAGAGGGGCTAATGAAAAACTGTTTTTT
CASRPYRDRGANEKLFF
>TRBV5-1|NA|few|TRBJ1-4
TGCGCCAGCAGCGCCCATACAGAGATAGGAGAAAAACTGTTTTTT
CASSAHTEIGEKLFF
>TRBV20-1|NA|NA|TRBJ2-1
TGCAGTGCTAGAGGGGGGGACTCTTCCTACAATGAGCAGTTCTTC
CSARGGDSSYNEQFF
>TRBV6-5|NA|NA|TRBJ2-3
TGTGCCAGCAGTATCATCGGACGGCACACAGATACGCAGTATTTT
CASSIIGRHTDTQYF
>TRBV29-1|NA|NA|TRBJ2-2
TGCAGCGTTGAAGGGACAGACTTCCCTAACACCGGGGAGCTGTTTTTT
CSVEGTDFPNTGELFF
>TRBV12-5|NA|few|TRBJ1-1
TGTGCTAGTGGTTTAAGTCTAAGGGAAGCTTTCTTT
CASGLSLREAFF
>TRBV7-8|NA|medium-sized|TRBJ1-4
TGTGCCAGCAGCTTTGGGGAAAAACTGTTTTTT
CASSFGEKLFF
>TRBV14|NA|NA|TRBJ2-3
TGTGCCAGCAGCCAAGACCCCGGGGCCCTTGATACGCAGTATTTT
CASSQDPGALDTQYF
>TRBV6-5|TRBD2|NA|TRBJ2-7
TGTGCCAGCAGGCCGCAGGTGCGGGGGGGCTACGAGCAGTACTTC
CASRPQVRGGYEQYF
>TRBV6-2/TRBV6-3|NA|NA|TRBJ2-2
TGTGCCAGCAGCCCCCGGGACTTACTGCCGAACACCGGGGAGCTGTTTTTT
CASSPRDLLPNTGELFF
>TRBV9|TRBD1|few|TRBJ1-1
TGTGCCAGCAGCCCCAGACAGGGTATTATGAACACTGAAGCTTTCTTT
CASSPRQGIMNTEAFF
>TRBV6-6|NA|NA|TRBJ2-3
TGTGCCAGCGGACCGGACGCGCCGGATACGCAGTATTTT
CASGPDAPDTQYF
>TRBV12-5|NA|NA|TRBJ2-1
TGTGCTAGTGGTTTGAGGGGCCCTACCTACAATGAGCAGTTCTTC
CASGLRGPTYNEQFF
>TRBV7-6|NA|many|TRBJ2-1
TGTGCCAGCAGCTGGCCAAGGGGGGGCAGATACAATGAGCAGTTCTTC
CASSWPRGGRYNEQFF
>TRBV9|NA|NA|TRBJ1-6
TGTGCCAGCAGGAGGGAAATGGGTTCACCCCTCCACTTT
CASRREMGSPLHF
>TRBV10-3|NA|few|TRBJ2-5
TGTGCCATCAGTGAGGTAGGGGGGAGAGAGACCCAGTACTTC
CAISEVGGRETQYF
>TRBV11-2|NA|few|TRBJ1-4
TGTGCCAGCAGCTGGACGCGGGGGCTAAATAATGAAAAACTGTTTTTT
CASSWTRGLNNEKLFF
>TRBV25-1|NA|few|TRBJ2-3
TGTGCCAGCAGTGAACCACCGGGGCAGTATTTT
CASSEPPGQYF
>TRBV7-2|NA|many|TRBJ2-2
TGTGCCAGCAGCTTACTATACTCTCCGAGCGGGGAGCTGTTTTTT
CASSLLYSPSGELFF
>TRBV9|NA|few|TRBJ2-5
TGTGCCAGCAGCGTAAATTGGGGCCATGGGGAGACCCAGTACTTC
CASSVNWGHGETQYF
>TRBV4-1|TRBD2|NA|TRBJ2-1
TGCGCCAGCAGCCCCCTCTCGAGCGGGGGTCGAAATGAGCAGTTCTTC
CASSPLSSGGRNEQFF